These 27 T cell receptor beta chains originate from one sample sequenced in a study of blood T cell repertoires in COVID-19. This table comes from immunoSEQ multiplex PCR, and its TCRdb copy is limited to in-frame clones, with some not included. The sample holds hundreds of thousands of clones, under 90% seen once. Material: PBMCs or T cells enriched from blood (not recorded which). Every receptor here comes from a man aged 25 to 40 who had recovered from COVID-19.

V is TRBV11-2 and J is TRBJ1-1; TRBD1 agrees at 11 bases. Germline assignment: CDR1 SGHAT and CDR2 FQNNGV. The CDR3 totals 14 residues. Trimming cost V 5 bases and J 11 bases; bases outside gene matches: 10. The CDR3 sequence is CASSLGQGALKAFF. The CDR3 DNA reads as TGTGCCAGCAGCCTCGGACAGGGGGCCTTAAAGGCTTTCTTT.

This clone appeared once. V usage is TRBV10-2 and J usage is TRBJ2-1; 10 nucleotides line up with TRBD2. The V gene's germline CDR1 is WSHSY and CDR2 SAAADI. The CDR3 runs to 16 residues. V gave up 6 bases and J gave up 5 bases; unmatched junction bases: 10. The DNA for the CDR3 is TGCGCCAGCAGCCCCGGACTAGCGGAACCCAACAATGAGCAGTTCTTC. Translating it yields CASSPGLAEPNNEQFF.

DNA of the CDR3: TGTGCCACCAGTGATAAGCCTAGCAATCAGCCCCAGCATTTT. It encodes CATSDKPSNQPQHF. The J gene is TRBJ1-5, the V gene TRBV24-1; D is unclear. From germline, CDR1 is KGHDR and CDR2 SFDVKD. This CDR3 region has 14 residues. Trimming took off 3 bases at V and 0 bases at J, with 5 bases between the two ends.

V gene TRBV28 combines with J gene TRBJ1-5; D is uncertain. The CDR3 runs 12 residues. V shed 2 bases and J shed 9 bases, with 8 bases lying between them. Germline assignment: CDR1 MDHEN and CDR2 SYDVKM. The CDR3 coding sequence is TGTGCCAGCAGTTTAGTCCGTCGGCCCCAGCATTTT. This codes for CASSLVRRPQHF.

This chain links TRBV30 with TRBJ1-1; D gene uncertain. Trimming left V 8 bases short and J 0 bases short, with 7 bases between. Germline assignment: CDR1 GTSNPN and CDR2 SVGIG (reference sequence). This CDR3 contains 11 residues. The CDR3 sequence is CAGTMNTEAFF. CDR3 sequence (DNA): TGTGCCGGCACCATGAACACTGAAGCTTTCTTT.

The table lists this clone with a count of one. The V and J genes are TRBV24-1 and TRBJ1-4; D is unresolved. Trimming pared 4 bases from V and 5 bases from J, leaving 13 bases between. Germline CDR1 KGHDR, CDR2 SFDVKD. The CDR3 length is 15 residues. The CDR3: CATSDSRGGNEKLFF. The CDR3 DNA follows: TGTGCCACCAGTGACTCCCGGGGAGGAAATGAAAAACTGTTTTTT.

The V gene is TRBV28, the J gene TRBJ2-3, with 10 bases that match TRBD2. CDR1 and CDR2 from the germline V gene are MDHEN and SYDVKM. The trim removed 10 bases at V and 3 bases at J, leaving 4 bases unmatched. This CDR3 region has 13 residues. CDR3 in DNA: TGTGCCACCCGAGCGGGGGGGACAGATACGCAGTATTTT. Translated, it gives CATRAGGTDTQYF.

This clone was seen only once. J is TRBJ1-1 and V is TRBV5-4; D is undetermined. Per germline, CDR1 SGHNT and CDR2 YYREEE (reference sequence). There are 13 residues in the CDR3. V was clipped by 0 bases and J by 1 base, with 4 bases between them. CDR3 loop: CASSLDWNTEAFF. DNA of the CDR3: TGTGCCAGCAGCTTGGACTGGAACACTGAAGCTTTCTTT. The full variable domain, its missing parts supplied by reference TRBV5-4 and TRBJ1-1, is ETGVTQSPTHLIKTRGQQVTLRCSSQSGHNTVSWYQQALGQGPQFIFQYYREEENGRGNFPPRFSGLQFPNYSSELNVNALELDDSALYLCASSLDWNTEAFFGQGTRLTVV.

On this clone: Distinct nucleotide sequences in the sample also encode this CDR3. The V gene is TRBV30, the J gene TRBJ1-3; D ambiguous. The germline V and J ends were trimmed by 0 bases and 0 bases, with 12 bases remaining between them. Germline V CDR1 and CDR2: GTSNPN, SVGIG (reference sequence). This CDR3 comprises 16 residues. CDR3 nucleotide sequence: TGTGCCTGGAGTGTACTGGGCAGGTACTCTGGAAACACCATATATTTT. Its translation is CAWSVLGRYSGNTIYF.

The count of this clone is one. The V call is TRBV6-4, the J call TRBJ2-2, with TRBD1 matching over 8 bases. Germline-derived CDR1 and CDR2 are MRHNA and SNTAGT. The CDR3 loop spans 18 amino acids. V shed 2 bases and J 0 bases; nucleotides not matched to a gene: 8. CDR3 in amino acids: CASSDEPRGPTNTGELFF. DNA for the CDR3: TGTGCCAGCAGTGACGAGCCCAGGGGGCCCACGAACACCGGGGAGCTGTTTTTT.

This clone was seen a single time. The genes are TRBV5-1 and TRBJ2-2; no definite D call. V shed 1 base and J shed 4 bases, with 5 bases lying between them. CDR3 length: 13 residues. The germline CDR1 and CDR2 sequences are SGHRS and YFSETQ. The CDR3 nucleotides are TGCGCCAGCAGCTTGATCGTCACCGGGGAGCTGTTTTTT. It is translated as CASSLIVTGELFF.

This chain uses TRBV5-6 with TRBJ1-3, with TRBD1 as a possible D gene (5 bases). Trimming stripped 0 bases from V and 2 bases from J, with 12 bases between. Germline-derived CDR1 and CDR2 are SGHDT and YYEEEE. The CDR3 has 16 amino acids. The DNA of the CDR3 is TGTGCCAGCAGCTTGGAGGGGTTCAGGGCTGGAAACACCATATATTTT. Translation gives CASSLEGFRAGNTIYF.

The gene calls are TRBV5-1 and TRBJ2-3, with D unclear. CDR1 and CDR2 from the germline V gene are SGHRS and YFSETQ. The CDR3 is 15 residues long. V gave up 2 bases and J gave up 1 base, with 11 bases separating them. CDR3 DNA sequence: TGCGCCAGCAGCTTTAGTTATTCTGGCACAGATACGCAGTATTTT. Translated, it gives CASSFSYSGTDTQYF.

The rearrangement links TRBV27 to TRBJ1-2; a weak D match, TRBD1 (5 bases). The CDR3 contains 13 residues. Germline V lookup: CDR1 MNHEY, CDR2 SMNVEV (reference sequence). The V end was cut by 4 bases, the J end by 2 bases, with 8 bases between. The CDR3 bases are TGTGCCAGCAGTTATAAGGGGAACTATGGCTACACCTTC. Its protein product is CASSYKGNYGYTF.

This sequence joins TRBV4-1 and TRBJ1-3; no clear D. This CDR3 contains 15 residues. Per the germline V gene, CDR1 is MGHRA and CDR2 is YSYEKL. Deletions cut 2 bases from V and 0 bases from J, with 8 bases between. The CDR3 DNA reads TGCGCCAGCAGCCAATCGGGAAGCTCTGGAAACACCATATATTTT. It translates to CASSQSGSSGNTIYF.

The gene calls are TRBV5-1 and TRBJ1-1, with D unresolved. Germline V CDR1 and CDR2: SGHRS, YFSETQ. This CDR3 has 13 residues. V was trimmed by 0 bases and J by 4 bases, leaving 7 bases between them. CDR3 loop: CASSLGAVTEAFF. As DNA, the CDR3 is TGCGCCAGCAGCTTGGGGGCAGTCACTGAAGCTTTCTTT.

This chain joins TRBV4-1 and TRBJ2-2; the match to TRBD2 covers 9 bases. The CDR3 is 15 amino acids. V lost 5 bases and J lost 4; bases outside the gene matches: 5. CDR1 is MGHRA and CDR2 is YSYEKL in the germline V gene. The CDR3 region has the DNA TGCGCCAGCAGCTCTACGCGGGGGGGCACCGGGGAGCTGTTTTTT. Translated: CASSSTRGGTGELFF.

The chain recombines TRBV6-5 with TRBJ1-1; perhaps TRBD1 as D (5 bases). The CDR3 extends over 15 amino acids. CDR1 and CDR2 (germline): MNHEY, SVGAGI. Between the trimmed V and J ends, which lost 2 bases and 0 bases, there was a span of 10 bases. Here the CDR3 DNA reads TGTGCCAGCAGTTACGACAGCAACATGAACACTGAAGCTTTCTTT. This encodes CASSYDSNMNTEAFF.

The J gene is TRBJ2-7, the V gene TRBV6-6, with 10 bases fitting TRBD2. There are 14 residues in the CDR3. The V gene end was trimmed by 2 bases and the J gene end by 5 bases; junction bases not matched to a gene: 3. Per germline, CDR1 MNHNY and CDR2 SVGAGI (reference sequence). The CDR3: CASSYETSGHEQYF. The CDR3 nucleotides read TGTGCCAGCAGTTACGAGACTAGCGGGCACGAGCAGTACTTC.

This clone was picked up a small number of times. V usage is TRBV6-2 or TRBV6-3 and J usage is TRBJ2-3; TRBD2 might be the D (5 bases). This CDR3 is built from 13 residues. Germline values: CDR1 MNHEY, CDR2 SVGEGT. The V and J ends lost 5 bases and 4 bases respectively, with 10 bases between them. CDR3 nucleotides: TGTGCCAGCAGTAACCTGGAGGCAGATACGCAGTATTTT. It encodes CASSNLEADTQYF.

This clone has only one observation. The chain has TRBV19 and TRBJ1-5; unclear D gene. CDR3 length: 19 residues. Trimming took 2 bases from V and 2 from J, leaving 22 bases between them. The germline CDR1 and CDR2 sequences are LNHDA and SQIVND (reference sequence). The CDR3 DNA reads TGTGCCAGTAGTATATCGGAGAAAGAGCCCTTGATGGGCAATCAGCCCCAGCATTTT. Residues: CASSISEKEPLMGNQPQHF.

The chain uses TRBV28 and TRBJ2-1; D is perhaps TRBD2 (6 bases). Germline assignment: CDR1 MDHEN and CDR2 SYDVKM. The CDR3 spans 15 residues. The V end was cut by 7 bases, the J end by 6 bases, with 19 bases between. Written as DNA, the CDR3 is TGTGCCAGCATCCCCGGGACTTATACCCCCAATGAGCAGTTCTTC. Residues: CASIPGTYTPNEQFF.

V and J are TRBV4-1 and TRBJ2-6; D call uncertain. CDR1 is MGHRA and CDR2 is YSYEKL in the germline V gene. Trimming stripped 2 bases from V and 0 bases from J, with 8 bases between. The CDR3 is 16 amino acids. The CDR3 DNA is TGCGCCAGCAGCCAATTTCAGATCTCTGGGGCCAACGTCCTGACTTTC. Encoded protein: CASSQFQISGANVLTF.

This clone has a single count. The gene calls are TRBV4-2 and TRBJ2-7; 9 bases line up with TRBD2. This CDR3 region has 15 residues. Germline V gene lookup returns CDR1 LGHNA and CDR2 YNFKEQ. With V trimmed by 4 bases and J by 0 bases, 4 bases remained unmatched. CDR3: CASSRGRGGSYEQYF. CDR3 DNA: TGTGCCAGCAGCCGCGGGAGGGGGGGCTCCTACGAGCAGTACTTC.

The chain carries TRBV7-9 and TRBJ1-2; 7 nucleotides agree with TRBD1. Germline CDR1 is SEHNR and CDR2 is FQNEAQ (reference sequence). This CDR3 is built from 14 residues. Trimming at V came to 4 bases and at J to 3 bases, leaving 5 bases not matched to a gene. In nucleotides, the CDR3 is TGTGCCAGCAGCTCCTCTGGGACAGACTATGGCTACACCTTC. This codes for CASSSSGTDYGYTF.

V gene TRBV24-1 combines with J gene TRBJ2-7, with D tentatively TRBD1 (6 bases). Germline values: CDR1 KGHDR, CDR2 SFDVKD. With 2 bases removed from V and 0 bases from J, the gap between germline ends came to 16 bases. The CDR3 contains 17 residues. The CDR3 sequence is CATSDSTTGPTSYEQYF. As DNA, the CDR3 is TGTGCCACCAGTGATTCGACCACAGGGCCGACCTCCTACGAGCAGTACTTC.

The chain uses TRBV15 and TRBJ1-1; D perhaps matches TRBD1 (5 bases). From germline, CDR1 is LNHNV and CDR2 YYDKDF (reference sequence). V was cut by 7 bases and J by 3 bases, with 12 bases left in between. The CDR3 sequence is 13 residues long. Here the CDR3 DNA reads TGTGCCACCATGCCCGTCAGGGACACTGAAGCTTTCTTT. As protein: CATMPVRDTEAFF.